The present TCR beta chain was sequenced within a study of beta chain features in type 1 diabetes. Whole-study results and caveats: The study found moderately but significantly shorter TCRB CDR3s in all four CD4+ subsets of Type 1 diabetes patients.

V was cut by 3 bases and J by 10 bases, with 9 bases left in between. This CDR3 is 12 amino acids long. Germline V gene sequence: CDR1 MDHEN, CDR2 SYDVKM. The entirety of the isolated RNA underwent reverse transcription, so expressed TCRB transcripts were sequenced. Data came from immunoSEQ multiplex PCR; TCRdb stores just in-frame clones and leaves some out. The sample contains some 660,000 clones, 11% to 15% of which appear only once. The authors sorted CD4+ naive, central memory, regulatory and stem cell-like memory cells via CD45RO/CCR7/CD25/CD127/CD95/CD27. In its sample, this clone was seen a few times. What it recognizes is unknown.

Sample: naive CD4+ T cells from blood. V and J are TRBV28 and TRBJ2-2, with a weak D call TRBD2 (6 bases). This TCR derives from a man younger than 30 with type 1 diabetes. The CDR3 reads CASSLPGEELFF. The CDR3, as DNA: TGTGCCAGCAGTTTGCCGGGAGAGGAGCTGTTTTTT.